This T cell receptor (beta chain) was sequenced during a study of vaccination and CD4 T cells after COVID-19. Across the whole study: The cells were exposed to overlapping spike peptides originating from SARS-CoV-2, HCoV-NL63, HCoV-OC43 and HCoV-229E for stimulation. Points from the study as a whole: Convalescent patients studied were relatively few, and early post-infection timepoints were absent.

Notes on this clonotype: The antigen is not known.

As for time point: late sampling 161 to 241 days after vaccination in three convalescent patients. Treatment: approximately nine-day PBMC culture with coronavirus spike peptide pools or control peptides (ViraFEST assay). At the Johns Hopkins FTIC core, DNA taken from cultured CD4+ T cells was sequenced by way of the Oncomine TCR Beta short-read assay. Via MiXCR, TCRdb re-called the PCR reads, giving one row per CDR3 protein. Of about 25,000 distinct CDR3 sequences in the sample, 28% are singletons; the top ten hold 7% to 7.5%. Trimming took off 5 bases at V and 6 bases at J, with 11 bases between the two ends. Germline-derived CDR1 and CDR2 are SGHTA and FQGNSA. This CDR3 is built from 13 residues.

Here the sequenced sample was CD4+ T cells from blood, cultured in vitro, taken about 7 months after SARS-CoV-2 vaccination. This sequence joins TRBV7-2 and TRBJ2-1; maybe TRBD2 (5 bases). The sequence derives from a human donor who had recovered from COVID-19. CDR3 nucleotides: TGTGCCAGCAGCACATTAGCGAGCAATGAGCAGTTCTTC. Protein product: CASSTLASNEQFF. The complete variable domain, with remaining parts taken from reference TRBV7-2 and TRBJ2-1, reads GAGVSQSPSNKVTEKGKDVELRCDPISGHTALYWYRQSLGQGLEFLIYFQGNSAPDKSGLPSDRFSAERTGGSVSTLTIQRTQQEDSAVYLCASSTLASNEQFFGPGTRLTVL.